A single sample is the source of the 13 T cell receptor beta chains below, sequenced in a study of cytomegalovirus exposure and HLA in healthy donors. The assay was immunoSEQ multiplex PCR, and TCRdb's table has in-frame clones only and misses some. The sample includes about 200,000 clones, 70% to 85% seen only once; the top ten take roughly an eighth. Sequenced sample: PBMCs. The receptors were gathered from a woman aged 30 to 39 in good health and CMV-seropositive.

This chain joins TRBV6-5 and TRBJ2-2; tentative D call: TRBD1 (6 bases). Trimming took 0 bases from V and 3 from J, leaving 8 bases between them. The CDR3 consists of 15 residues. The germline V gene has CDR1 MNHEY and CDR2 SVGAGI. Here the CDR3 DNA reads TGTGCCAGCAGTTACTCCAGGGGTTACACCGGGGAGCTGTTTTTT. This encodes CASSYSRGYTGELFF.

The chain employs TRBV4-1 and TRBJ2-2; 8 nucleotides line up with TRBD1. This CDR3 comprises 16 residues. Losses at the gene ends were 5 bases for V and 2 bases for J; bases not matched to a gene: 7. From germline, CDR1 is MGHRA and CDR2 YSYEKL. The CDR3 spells CASSVRGTGNTGELFF. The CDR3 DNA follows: TGCGCCAGCAGCGTGCGCGGGACAGGAAACACCGGGGAGCTGTTTTTT.

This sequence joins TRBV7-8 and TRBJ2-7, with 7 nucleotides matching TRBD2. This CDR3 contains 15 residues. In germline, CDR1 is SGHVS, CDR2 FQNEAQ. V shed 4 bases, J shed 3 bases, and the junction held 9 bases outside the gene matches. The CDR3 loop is CASSSRGGSVYEQYF. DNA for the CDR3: TGTGCCAGCAGCTCCCGCGGCGGGAGCGTCTACGAGCAGTACTTC. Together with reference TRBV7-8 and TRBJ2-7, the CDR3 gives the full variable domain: GAGVSQSPRYKVAKRGQDVALRCDPISGHVSLFWYQQALGQGPEFLTYFQNEAQLDKSGLPSDRFFAERPEGSVSTLKIQRTQQEDSAVYLCASSSRGGSVYEQYFGPGTRLTVT.

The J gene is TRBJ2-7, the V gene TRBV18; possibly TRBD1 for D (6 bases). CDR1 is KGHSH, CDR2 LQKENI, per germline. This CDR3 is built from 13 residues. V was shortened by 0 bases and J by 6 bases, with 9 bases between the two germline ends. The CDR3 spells CASSPPVGGEQYF. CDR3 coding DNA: TGTGCCAGCTCACCACCGGTAGGGGGCGAGCAGTACTTC.

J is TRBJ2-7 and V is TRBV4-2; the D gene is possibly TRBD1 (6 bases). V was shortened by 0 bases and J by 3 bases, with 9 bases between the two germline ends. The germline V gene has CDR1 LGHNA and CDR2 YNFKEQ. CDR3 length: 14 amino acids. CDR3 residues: CASSQEQGLYEQYF. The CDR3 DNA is TGTGCCAGCAGCCAAGAACAGGGCCTCTACGAGCAGTACTTC.

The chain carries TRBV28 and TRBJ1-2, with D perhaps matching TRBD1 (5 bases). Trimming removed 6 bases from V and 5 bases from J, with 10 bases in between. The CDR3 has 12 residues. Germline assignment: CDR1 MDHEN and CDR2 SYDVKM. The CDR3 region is CASRGGPYGYTF. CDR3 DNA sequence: TGTGCCAGCAGGGGGGGTCCTTATGGCTACACCTTC.

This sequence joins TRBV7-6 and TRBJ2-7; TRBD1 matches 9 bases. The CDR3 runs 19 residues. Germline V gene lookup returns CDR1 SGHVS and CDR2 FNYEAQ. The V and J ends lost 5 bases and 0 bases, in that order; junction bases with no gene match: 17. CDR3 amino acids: CASSQLTPSYRGPSYEQYF. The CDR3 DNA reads TGTGCCAGCAGCCAGCTTACACCATCCTACAGGGGGCCCTCCTACGAGCAGTACTTC.

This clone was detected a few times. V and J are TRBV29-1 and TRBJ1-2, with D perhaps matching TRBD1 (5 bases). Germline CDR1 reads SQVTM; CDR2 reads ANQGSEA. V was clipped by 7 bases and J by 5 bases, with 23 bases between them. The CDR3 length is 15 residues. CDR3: CSAWGPGEGTYGYTF. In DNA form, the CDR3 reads TGCAGCGCATGGGGACCCGGCGAAGGGACTTATGGCTACACCTTC.

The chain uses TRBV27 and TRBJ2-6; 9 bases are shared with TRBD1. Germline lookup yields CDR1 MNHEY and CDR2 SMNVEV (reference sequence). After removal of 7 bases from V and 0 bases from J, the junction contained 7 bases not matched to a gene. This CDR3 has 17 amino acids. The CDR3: CASKGDRVFSGANVLTF. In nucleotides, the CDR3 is TGTGCCAGCAAGGGGGACAGGGTGTTCTCTGGGGCCAACGTCCTGACTTTC.

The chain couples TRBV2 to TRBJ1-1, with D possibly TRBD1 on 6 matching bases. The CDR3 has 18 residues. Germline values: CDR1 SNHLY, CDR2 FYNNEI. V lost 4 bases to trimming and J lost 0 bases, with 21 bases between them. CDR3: CASSGTDRTPFMNTEAFF. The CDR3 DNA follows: TGTGCCAGCAGTGGTACCGACAGGACACCCTTCATGAACACTGAAGCTTTCTTT. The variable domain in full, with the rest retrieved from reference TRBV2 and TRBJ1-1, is EPEVTQTPSHQVTQMGQEVILRCVPISNHLYFYWYRQILGQKVEFLVSFYNNEISEKSEIFDDQFSVERPDGSNFTLKIRSTKLEDSAMYFCASSGTDRTPFMNTEAFFGQGTRLTVV.

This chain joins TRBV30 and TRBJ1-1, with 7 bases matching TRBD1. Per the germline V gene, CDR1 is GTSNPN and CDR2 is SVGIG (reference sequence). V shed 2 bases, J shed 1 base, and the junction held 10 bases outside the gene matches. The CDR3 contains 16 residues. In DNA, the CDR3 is TGTGCCTGGAGTTCCGAACTTCGACAGGGGAACACTGAAGCTTTCTTT. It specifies CAWSSELRQGNTEAFF.

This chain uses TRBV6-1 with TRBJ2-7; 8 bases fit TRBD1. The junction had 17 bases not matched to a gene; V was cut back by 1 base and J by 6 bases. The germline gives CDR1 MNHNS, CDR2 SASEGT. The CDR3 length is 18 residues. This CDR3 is CASSEVIGRGQGAGEQYF. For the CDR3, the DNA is TGTGCCAGCAGTGAAGTGATAGGTCGCGGCCAGGGGGCGGGCGAGCAGTACTTC.

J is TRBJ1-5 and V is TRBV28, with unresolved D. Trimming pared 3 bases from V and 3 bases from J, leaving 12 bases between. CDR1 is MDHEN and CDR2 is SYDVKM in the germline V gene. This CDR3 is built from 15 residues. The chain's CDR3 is CASSFRELPNQPQHF. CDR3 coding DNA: TGTGCCAGCAGTTTTCGTGAGTTACCCAATCAGCCCCAGCATTTT. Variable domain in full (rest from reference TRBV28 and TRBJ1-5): DVKVTQSSRYLVKRTGEKVFLECVQDMDHENMFWYRQDPGLGLRLIYFSYDVKMKEKGDIPEGYSVSREKKERFSLILESASTNQTSMYLCASSFRELPNQPQHFGDGTRLSIL.